This T cell receptor (beta chain) was captured by sequencing in a study of control samples from healthy donors and cancer patients. The repertoire was sequenced with immunoSEQ multiplex PCR; TCRdb's copy has only in-frame clones and lacks some. The sample records about 150,000 clones, 90% to 95% being singletons. The source material was blood. This TCR derives from a man aged 40-49 years in good health.

The CDR3 region has the DNA TGTGCCACCAGTACCCCGGGGACAGGTACCCAAGAGACCCAGTACTTC. It is translated as CATSTPGTGTQETQYF. The J gene is TRBJ2-5, the V gene TRBV24-1, with 8 bases lining up with TRBD1. The junction had 9 bases not matched to a gene; V was cut back by 6 bases and J by 1 base. Germline V lookup: CDR1 KGHDR, CDR2 SFDVKD. The CDR3 extends over 16 amino acids.